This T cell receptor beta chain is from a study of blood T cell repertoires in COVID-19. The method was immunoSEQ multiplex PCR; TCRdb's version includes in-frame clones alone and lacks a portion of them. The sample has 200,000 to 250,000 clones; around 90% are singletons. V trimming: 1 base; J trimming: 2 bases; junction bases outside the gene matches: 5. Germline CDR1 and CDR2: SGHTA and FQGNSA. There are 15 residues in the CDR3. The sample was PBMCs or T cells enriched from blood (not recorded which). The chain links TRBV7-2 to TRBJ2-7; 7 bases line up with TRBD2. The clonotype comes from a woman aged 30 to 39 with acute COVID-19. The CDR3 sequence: CASSLGREGTYEQYF. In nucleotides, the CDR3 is TGTGCCAGCAGCTTAGGTAGGGAGGGAACCTACGAGCAGTACTTC.